The sequence of this T cell receptor (beta chain) was determined in a study of cytomegalovirus exposure and HLA in healthy donors. Worth noting for this clone: Antigen unknown.

PCR employed 60 Vbeta and 13 Jbeta primers. The data were produced by immunoSEQ multiplex PCR, yet TCRdb's version contains in-frame clones alone and is incomplete. The sample includes over 100,000 clones, just under 90% seen only once; the top ten take less than 5.5%. Study-level results: Later examination showed HLA-associated TCR beta chains had greater clonal expansion than equally common others. High specificity and sensitivity for cytomegalovirus status were reported for the classifier. TCR beta sequences numbering fewer than 20,000 were associated with HLA alleles at 0.05 false discovery rate in a later analysis.

Unmatched junction bases numbered 2, after V lost 3 bases and J lost 4 bases. The CDR3 has 15 residues. Germline CDR1 LGHNA, CDR2 YSLEER. The source of this sequence is a woman in her 30s in good health and CMV-seronegative. Sequencing was done on a sample of PBMCs. The gene calls are TRBV4-3 and TRBJ1-3; 11 bases map to TRBD1. The CDR3 loop reads CASSQDRGPGNTIYF. CDR3 bases: TGCGCCAGCAGCCAGGACAGGGGGCCCGGAAACACCATATATTTT.